What follows describes a single T cell receptor beta chain. This sample stems from a study of blood T cell repertoires in COVID-19. CDR1 SNHLY and CDR2 FYNNEI come from the germline V gene. J was trimmed by 5 bases and V by 3 bases; bases with no gene match: 8. This CDR3 region has 18 residues. The data were produced by immunoSEQ multiplex PCR, yet TCRdb's version contains in-frame clones alone and is incomplete. The profile covers roughly 38,000 clones, with about 74% appearing a single time and about 10% taken by the ten largest. The specimen sequenced was peripheral blood. The receptor comes from a man aged 70 or older with COVID-19, enrolled during active disease. V is TRBV2 and J is TRBJ2-3, with 16 bases fitting TRBD2. The CDR3 sequence is CASSDRGLAGGHIDTQYF. The CDR3, as DNA: TGTGCCAGCAGTGACCGGGGACTAGCGGGGGGGCACATAGATACGCAGTATTTT. The entire variable domain, with the rest obtained from reference TRBV2 and TRBJ2-3, is as follows: EPEVTQTPSHQVTQMGQEVILRCVPISNHLYFYWYRQILGQKVEFLVSFYNNEISEKSEIFDDQFSVERPDGSNFTLKIRSTKLEDSAMYFCASSDRGLAGGHIDTQYFGPGTRLTVL.